The sequence of this T cell receptor (beta chain) was determined in a study of cytomegalovirus exposure and HLA in healthy donors. General study points: Confirmation in vitro established that a few CMV-associated chains were specific for CMV antigens.

The donors belonged to the roughly 120-subject validation cohort, separate from the roughly 700-subject first cohort. Method: immunoSEQ multiplex PCR; TCRdb's copy keeps in-frame clones and lacks some. The sample includes about 360,000 clones, roughly 88% seen only once; the top ten take about 0.8%. Remarks on this clone: Its target is unknown.

V shed 5 bases, J shed 2 bases, and the junction held 0 bases outside the gene matches. This CDR3 is built from 13 residues. Germline values: CDR1 MDHEN, CDR2 SYDVKM. The receptor was derived from a woman aged 18-29 years in good health and CMV-seronegative. The chain combines TRBV28 with TRBJ1-3, with TRBD1 identical over 7 bases. Sequencing used PBMCs. This CDR3 is CASSQGAGNTIYF. The CDR3 nucleotides read TGTGCCAGCAGTCAGGGGGCTGGAAACACCATATATTTT.